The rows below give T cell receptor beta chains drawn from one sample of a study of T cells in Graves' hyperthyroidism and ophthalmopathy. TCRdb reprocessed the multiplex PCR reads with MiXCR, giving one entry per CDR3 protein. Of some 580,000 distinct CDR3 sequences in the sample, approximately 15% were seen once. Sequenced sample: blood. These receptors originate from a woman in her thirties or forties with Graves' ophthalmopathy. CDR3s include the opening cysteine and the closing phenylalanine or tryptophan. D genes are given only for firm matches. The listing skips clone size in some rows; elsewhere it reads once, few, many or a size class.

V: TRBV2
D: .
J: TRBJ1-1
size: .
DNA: TGTGCCAGCAGGGTCGGGGGATCAGGGGTTGCGACTGAAGCTTTCTTT
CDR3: CASRVGGSGVATEAFF

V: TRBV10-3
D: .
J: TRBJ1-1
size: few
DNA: TGTGCCATCAGTGAGTCAGGGGCGAGTGCTGAAGCTTTCTTT
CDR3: CAISESGASAEAFF

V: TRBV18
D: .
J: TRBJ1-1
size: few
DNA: TGTGCCAGCTCACCCCTCCCGCAGAACACTGAAGCTTTCTTT
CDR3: CASSPLPQNTEAFF

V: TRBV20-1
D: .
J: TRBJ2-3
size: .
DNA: TGCAGTGCCCCTGCGGCGGGCACCCCCACAGATACGCAGTATTTT
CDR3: CSAPAAGTPTDTQYF

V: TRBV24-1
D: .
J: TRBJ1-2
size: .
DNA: TGTGCCACCAGTGATCCCTCAAACTATCATGGCTACACCTTC
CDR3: CATSDPSNYHGYTF

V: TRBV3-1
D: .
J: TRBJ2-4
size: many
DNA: TGTGCCAGCAGCCATTCGGGACGGCTAAACATTCAGTACTTC
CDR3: CASSHSGRLNIQYF

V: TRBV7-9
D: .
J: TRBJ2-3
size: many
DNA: TGTGCCAGCAGCTTGATGACTAGCACAGATACGCAGTATTTT
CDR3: CASSLMTSTDTQYF

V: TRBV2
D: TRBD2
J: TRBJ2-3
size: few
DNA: TGTGCCAGCAGTGCCTCACTAGCGGGGCTTAGCACAGATACGCAGTATTTT
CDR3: CASSASLAGLSTDTQYF

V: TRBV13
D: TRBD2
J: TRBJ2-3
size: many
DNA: TGTGCCAGCAGCTTAACATCCCTAGCGGGTACAGATACGCAGTATTTT
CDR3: CASSLTSLAGTDTQYF

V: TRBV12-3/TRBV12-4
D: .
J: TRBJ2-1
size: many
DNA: TGTGCCAGCAGTTTGTTCGGGCTCAATGAGCAGTTCTTC
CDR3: CASSLFGLNEQFF

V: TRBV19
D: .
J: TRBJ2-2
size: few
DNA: TGTGCCAGTAACTCCATCGACAGGAACACCGGGGAGCTGTTTTTT
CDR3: CASNSIDRNTGELFF

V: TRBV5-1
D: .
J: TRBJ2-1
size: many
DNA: TGCGCCAGCAGCTTGCTGACAGACAATGAGCAGTTCTTC
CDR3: CASSLLTDNEQFF

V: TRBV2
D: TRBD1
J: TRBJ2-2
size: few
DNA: TGTGCCAGCCGAATAGACAGGGAACCCGGGGAGCTGTTTTTT
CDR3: CASRIDREPGELFF

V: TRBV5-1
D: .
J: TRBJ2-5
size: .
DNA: TGCGCCAGCAGCTTGAGCGCAGGCGACTATCCCCAGTACTTC
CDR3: CASSLSAGDYPQYF

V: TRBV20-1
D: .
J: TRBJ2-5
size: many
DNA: TGCAGTGCTAGAGGGACCCCGGGGGCACAAGAGACCCAGTACTTC
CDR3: CSARGTPGAQETQYF

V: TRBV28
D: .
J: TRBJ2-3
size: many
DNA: TGTGCCAGCAGTTTAGGGGGGGCGCGTATAGATACGCAGTATTTT
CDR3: CASSLGGARIDTQYF

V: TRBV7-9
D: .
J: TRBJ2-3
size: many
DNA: TGTGCCAGCAGCTTAGGAGAGGTACCCGGGACAGATACGCAGTATTTT
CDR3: CASSLGEVPGTDTQYF

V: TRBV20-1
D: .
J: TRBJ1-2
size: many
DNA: TGCAGTGCTCGGCGGGGGGAGGAAGGCTACACCTTC
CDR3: CSARRGEEGYTF

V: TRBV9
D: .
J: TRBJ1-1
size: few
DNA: TGTGCCAGCAGCCCTAGTGATGGGGCGCCGAACACTGAAGCTTTCTTT
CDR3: CASSPSDGAPNTEAFF

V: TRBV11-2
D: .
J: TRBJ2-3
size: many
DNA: TGTGCCAGCAGCTCACAAAATGCCGGCACAGATACGCAGTATTTT
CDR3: CASSSQNAGTDTQYF

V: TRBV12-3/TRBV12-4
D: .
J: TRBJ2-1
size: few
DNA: TGTGCCAGCAGTTTCACAGGGCAGTCCTACAATGAGCAGTTCTTC
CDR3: CASSFTGQSYNEQFF

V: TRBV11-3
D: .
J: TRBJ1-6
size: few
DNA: TGTGCCAGCAGCTTTCAGTATAATTCACCCCTCCACTTT
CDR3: CASSFQYNSPLHF

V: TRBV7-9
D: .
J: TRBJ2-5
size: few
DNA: TGTGCCAGCAGCTATGGGAATGCGCAAGGGACCCAGTACTTC
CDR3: CASSYGNAQGTQYF

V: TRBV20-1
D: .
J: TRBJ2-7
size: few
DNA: TGCAGTGCCCGTGACTGGAGCTCCTACGAGCAGTACTTC
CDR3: CSARDWSSYEQYF

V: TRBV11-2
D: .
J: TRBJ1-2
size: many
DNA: TGTGCCAGCACCGCCCCGGGCGGAAACTATGGCTACACCTTC
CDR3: CASTAPGGNYGYTF

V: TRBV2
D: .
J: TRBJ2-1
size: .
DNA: TGTGCCAGCATCGCTACGGGGACTGTCTACAATGAGCAGTTCTTC
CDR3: CASIATGTVYNEQFF

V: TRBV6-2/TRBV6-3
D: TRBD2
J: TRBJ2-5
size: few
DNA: TGTGCCAGCAGTGCCGGGACTAGCGGGGGGGTCCAAGAGACCCAGTACTTC
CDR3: CASSAGTSGGVQETQYF

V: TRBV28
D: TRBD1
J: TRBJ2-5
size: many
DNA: TGTGCCAGCAGTTCTCCCGGGACAGTAGGGGAGACCCAGTACTTC
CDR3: CASSSPGTVGETQYF

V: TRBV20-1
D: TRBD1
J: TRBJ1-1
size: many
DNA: TGCAGTGCTCCGGGACAGCTGAACACTGAAGCTTTCTTT
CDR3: CSAPGQLNTEAFF